One and the same sample provided the 13 T cell receptor beta chains below, sequenced in a study of CD8 T cells in ankylosing spondylitis. TCRdb analysed the 5' RACE reads with MiXCR anew, one entry per CDR3 protein. The table shows 85,000 to 100,000 distinct CDR3 sequences, with 8.5% to 9% occurring only once. Sequenced: blood, either unsorted or a sorted T cell fraction (not recorded which). The source of these receptors is a male donor with ankylosing spondylitis or in good health (not recorded which).

This clonotype was seen ten or more times. The chain is built from TRBV7-3 and TRBJ1-6, with a weak D call TRBD1 (6 bases). CDR3 length: 15 amino acids. V was trimmed by 5 bases and J by 8 bases, leaving 16 bases between them. Germline-derived CDR1 and CDR2 are SGHTA and FQGTGA. CDR3 amino acids: CASSTTGTNYSPLHF. In DNA, the CDR3 is TGTGCCAGCAGCACCACCGGGACAAACTATTCACCCCTCCACTTT.

This clonotype appeared many times. V and J are TRBV5-6 and TRBJ2-5; the match to TRBD2 covers 15 bases. The CDR3 is 16 residues long. CDR1 is SGHDT and CDR2 is YYEEEE in the germline V gene. Trimming cost V 5 bases and J 5 bases; bases outside gene matches: 7. The CDR3 DNA follows: TGTGCCAGCAGTTCCCCTGGACTAGCGGGGGGGGAGACCCAGTACTTC. Its protein product is CASSSPGLAGGETQYF.

The table lists this clonotype with many counts. The chain recombines TRBV20-1 with TRBJ2-3, with 11 bases identical to TRBD2. Looked up from germline, CDR1 is DFQATT and CDR2 is SNEGSKA (reference sequence). The junction had 5 bases not matched to a gene; V was cut back by 0 bases and J by 15 bases. CDR3 size: 12 residues. The CDR3 here is CSARDRLAGIYF. CDR3 sequence (DNA): TGCAGTGCTAGAGATCGACTAGCGGGGATATATTTT.

This clonotype was found a few times. CDR3 coding DNA: TGCGCCAGCAGCCAAATCGGGCGGGGGAGATACAATGAGCAGTTCTTC. Translating it yields CASSQIGRGRYNEQFF. The rearrangement joins TRBV4-1 to TRBJ2-1; 7 nucleotides align to TRBD2. V gave up 2 bases and J gave up 4 bases; unmatched junction bases: 8. The CDR3 totals 16 residues. Germline V gene sequence: CDR1 MGHRA, CDR2 YSYEKL.

This clonotype was counted at least ten times. The chain recombines TRBV5-1 with TRBJ1-2, with D tentatively TRBD1 (6 bases). Trimming removed 5 bases from V and 2 bases from J, with 10 bases in between. This CDR3 spans 13 amino acids. CDR1 SGHRS and CDR2 YFSETQ come from the germline V gene. CDR3 nucleotides: TGCGCCAGCAGATCCGACAGGAACTATGGCTACACCTTC. Translating gives CASRSDRNYGYTF.

This clonotype was detected many times. The V gene is TRBV5-1, the J gene TRBJ2-1, with 7 positions matching TRBD2. Germline V gene sequence: CDR1 SGHRS, CDR2 YFSETQ. With V trimmed by 3 bases and J by 1 base, 1 base remained unmatched. CDR3 length equals 14 residues. In nucleotides, the CDR3 is TGCGCCAGCAGCTCCGGGAGGTCCTACAATGAGCAGTTCTTC. This sequence encodes CASSSGRSYNEQFF.

Details on this clonotype: This may arise from a read error, as a much more abundant clone is one base away. The chain uses TRBV5-6 and TRBJ2-1, with 8 bases lining up with TRBD2. The CDR3 loop spans 16 amino acids. Germline-derived CDR1 and CDR2 are SGHDT and YYEEEE. The CDR3 here is CTSSLSGTRKVDEQFF. CDR3 DNA: TGTACCAGCAGCTTGTCCGGGACTAGAAAAGTGGATGAGCAGTTCTTC.

The genes are TRBV7-9 and TRBJ2-7, with D hard to call. CDR3 length: 12 residues. Trimming removed 3 bases from V and 3 bases from J, with 6 bases in between. Germline V gives CDR1 SEHNR, CDR2 FQNEAQ (reference sequence). CDR3 sequence: CASSFGDYEQYF. CDR3 bases: TGTGCCAGCAGCTTCGGAGACTACGAGCAGTACTTC.

This clonotype occurred many times. The chain couples TRBV5-1 to TRBJ2-1; TRBD1 matches 7 bases. CDR3 size: 14 residues. J lost 4 bases, V lost 0 bases, and 1 base had no gene match. Germline values: CDR1 SGHRS, CDR2 YFSETQ. CDR3 protein: CASSLGDSYNEQFF. The CDR3 DNA reads as TGCGCCAGCAGCTTGGGGGACAGTTACAATGAGCAGTTCTTC.

This clonotype showed up just a few times. The gene calls are TRBV6-1 and TRBJ1-4, with 10 bases identical to TRBD1. The CDR3 runs to 15 residues. V shed 8 bases, J shed 4 bases, and the junction held 7 bases outside the gene matches. Germline V lookup: CDR1 MNHNS, CDR2 SASEGT. Here the CDR3 reads CASRPGTGVNEKLFF. The CDR3 nucleotides read TGTGCCAGCCGACCAGGGACAGGGGTTAATGAAAAACTGTTTTTT.

This clonotype appeared many times. The genes are TRBV7-8 and TRBJ1-2; D ambiguous. CDR3 length: 16 residues. The germline gives CDR1 SGHVS, CDR2 FQNEAQ. Trimming took 6 bases from V and 0 from J, leaving 17 bases between them. The CDR3 DNA follows: TGTGCCAGCAGTGTTGGAACAGCAACTACTAACTATGGCTACACCTTC. It codes for CASSVGTATTNYGYTF.

This clonotype has ten or more counts. The chain combines TRBV5-5 with TRBJ2-2, with D maybe TRBD1 (6 bases). The CDR3 extends over 14 amino acids. The germline V and J ends were trimmed by 0 bases and 7 bases, with 10 bases remaining between them. The germline CDR1 and CDR2 sequences are SGHKS and YYEKEE (reference sequence). The CDR3 nucleotides are TGTGCCAGCAGCTTGGAACAGGGCCACGGGGAGCTGTTTTTT. The encoded protein is CASSLEQGHGELFF. The full variable domain, rest sourced from reference TRBV5-5 and TRBJ2-2, is DAGVTQSPTHLIKTRGQQVTLRCSPISGHKSVSWYQQVLGQGPQFIFQYYEKEERGRGNFPDRFSARQFPNYSSELNVNALLLGDSALYLCASSLEQGHGELFFGEGSRLTVL.

Ten or more counts support this clonotype. This chain links TRBV28 with TRBJ2-7; 9 bases are a match to TRBD2. Trimming removed 5 bases from V and 1 base from J; junction bases left unmatched: 9. This CDR3 has 16 amino acids. Germline V lookup: CDR1 MDHEN, CDR2 SYDVKM. Here the CDR3 reads CASSPPSGAHSYEQYF. Here the CDR3 DNA reads TGTGCCAGCAGTCCCCCTAGCGGGGCACATTCCTACGAGCAGTACTTC.